Listed below are T cell receptor beta chains from one sample, sequenced in a study of blood T cells in healthy people across ages. TCRdb analysed the 5' RACE reads with MiXCR anew, one entry per CDR3 protein. In the table there are 1.2 million to 1.5 million distinct CDR3 sequences, 42% of which are singletons. The sequencing sample was made of blood. The origin of the receptors is a woman between 18 and 29 years old in good health. Both conserved end residues are part of each CDR3. Fields, in order: V gene, CDR3 length, CDR3 protein.

TRBV12-3/TRBV12-4 | 13 | CTSRHKQIGTQYF
TRBV14 | 14 | CASSQQGTHTEAFF
TRBV2 | 16 | CASSGMLAGVTDTQYF
TRBV10-3 | 14 | CAISGGQGNEKLFF
TRBV7-9 | 14 | CASSLQGTDYEQYF
TRBV6-1 | 15 | CASSEGSGRKESQYF
TRBV27 | 13 | CASSPGGARGYTF
TRBV6-1 | 15 | CASRSSGRGTDTQYF
TRBV29-1 | 16 | CSVDVPGGARTDTQYF
TRBV5-5 | 15 | CASSPSSVPNYGYTF
TRBV12-3/TRBV12-4 | 12 | CASTGENYGYTF
TRBV6-6 | 16 | CASSLAQGRVNTEAFF
TRBV9 | 13 | CASSVAGGSPLHF
TRBV21-1 | 16 | CASSFRLGQGRHEQYF
TRBV12-3/TRBV12-4 | 13 | CASSPGQGWEQYF
TRBV7-2 | 16 | CASSLGDGYSTDTQYF
TRBV20-1 | 13 | CSASTRPTGELFF
TRBV12-3/TRBV12-4 | 15 | CASTLGLAGMYEQYF
TRBV29-1 | 11 | CSVVGNTEAFF
TRBV5-1 | 15 | CASSLVSDRGYGYTF
TRBV2 | 13 | CAVTRAGVSEQYF
TRBV5-6 | 13 | CASRALDTDTQYF
TRBV6-2/TRBV6-3 | 15 | CATRGPGQLNTEAFF
TRBV24-1 | 16 | CATSAHEGSASYEQYF
TRBV24-1 | 13 | CATSGGQGYGYTF
TRBV4-2 | 17 | CASSRPLGEGSTDTQYF
TRBV20-1 | 16 | CSASGLAGGPSDEQYF
TRBV3-1 | 14 | CASSPATARQPQHF
TRBV7-2 | 14 | CANSLNRDKETQYF
TRBV15 | 16 | CATSRAPGQGVAGAFF
TRBV4-1 | 14 | CASSHDPTDTEAFF
TRBV6-5 | 12 | CASRYREFGYTF
TRBV21-1 | 17 | CASIRDTVKVTNEKLFF
TRBV5-6 | 16 | CASSLGQGRIRYGYTF
TRBV20-1 | 11 | CSAPTNTEAFF
TRBV6-1 | 16 | CASSEETGGPPYGYTF
TRBV12-3/TRBV12-4 | 10 | CAGSYNEQFF
TRBV20-1 | 14 | CSAPLNSIGDTQYF
TRBV7-2 | 14 | CASSVAGMVRSQYF
TRBV9 | 15 | CASSVGQVPTDTQYF
TRBV5-6 | 16 | CASSLRTSGALYEQYF
TRBV20-1 | 14 | CSARDQRGNSPLHF
TRBV5-1 | 14 | CASSTDRAAYEQYF
TRBV29-1 | 12 | CSVETWHNEQFF
TRBV11-2 | 18 | CASSLDLPRQGAYIEQFF
TRBV5-1 | 17 | CASSWRGVAGRNNEQFF
TRBV30 | 14 | CAWSGSGAKNIQYF
TRBV9 | 14 | CASSVDYGSLEAFF
TRBV20-1 | 14 | CSASITGRNTEAFF